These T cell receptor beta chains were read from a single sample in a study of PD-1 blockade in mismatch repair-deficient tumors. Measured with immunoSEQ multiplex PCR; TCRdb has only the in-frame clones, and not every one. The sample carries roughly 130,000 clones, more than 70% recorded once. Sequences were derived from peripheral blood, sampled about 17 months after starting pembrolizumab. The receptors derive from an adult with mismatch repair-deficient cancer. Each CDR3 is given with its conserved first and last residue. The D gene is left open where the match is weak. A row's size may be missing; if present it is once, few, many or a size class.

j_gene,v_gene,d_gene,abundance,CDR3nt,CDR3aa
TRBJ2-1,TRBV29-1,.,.,TGCAGCGTTGAACAGTTCGGTAGTGGGGGTGAGCAGTTCTTC,CSVEQFGSGGEQFF
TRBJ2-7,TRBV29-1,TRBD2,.,TGCAGCGTCGGACTAGCGGGAGTGGCCAGCTCCTACGAGCAGTACTTC,CSVGLAGVASSYEQYF
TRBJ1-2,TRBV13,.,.,TGTGCCAGCAGCTCCAGGACAGAGCTGTATGGCTACACCTTC,CASSSRTELYGYTF
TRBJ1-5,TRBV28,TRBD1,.,TGTGCCAGCAGAACCACAGGGGTGGGCAATCAGCCCCAGCATTTT,CASRTTGVGNQPQHF
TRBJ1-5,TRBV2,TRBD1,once,TGTGCCAGCAGTGAGGGACAGAGAAATAGCAATCAGCCCCAGCATTTT,CASSEGQRNSNQPQHF
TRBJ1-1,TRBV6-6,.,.,TGTGCCAGCAGTTACTCCGGGGGTATAAGAACTGAAGCTTTCTTT,CASSYSGGIRTEAFF
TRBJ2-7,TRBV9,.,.,TGTGCCAGCAGCGTAATGGGCGAGGGGATAGGCGACGAGCAGTACTTC,CASSVMGEGIGDEQYF
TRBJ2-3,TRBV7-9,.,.,TGTGCCAGCAGCCCCCCCGCCAGTAGCACAGATACGCAGTATTTT,CASSPPASSTDTQYF
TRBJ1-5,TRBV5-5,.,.,TGTGCCAGCAGCCTCGCTCGGGATCGAAGGAATCAGCCCCAGCATTTT,CASSLARDRRNQPQHF
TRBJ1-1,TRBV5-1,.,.,TGCGCCAGCAGCTCTACACCGAACACTGAAGCTTTCTTT,CASSSTPNTEAFF
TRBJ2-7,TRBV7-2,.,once,TGTGCCAGCAGCTCAAATAGGGCAGCCCGTGAGCAGTACTTC,CASSSNRAAREQYF
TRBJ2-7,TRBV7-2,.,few,TGTGCTCAAACGGGGTACGAGCAGTACTTC,CAQTGYEQYF
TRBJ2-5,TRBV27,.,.,TGTGCCAGCAGCCCTTTACAACAGTTCAAGACCCAGTACTTC,CASSPLQQFKTQYF
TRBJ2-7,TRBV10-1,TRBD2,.,TGCGCCCGGGGGGTCTACGAGCAGTACTTC,CARGVYEQYF
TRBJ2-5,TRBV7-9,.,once,TGTGCCAGCAATGGTGTGGAATACGGAGAGACCCAGTACTTC,CASNGVEYGETQYF
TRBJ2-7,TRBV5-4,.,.,TGTGCCAGCAGCGCCGAAAATATTGCGGGTAGCTACGAGCAGTACTTC,CASSAENIAGSYEQYF
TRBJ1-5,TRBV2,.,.,TGTGCCAGCAGCCTAGTGCCGGGGGCTAGGCAGCCCCAGCATTTT,CASSLVPGARQPQHF
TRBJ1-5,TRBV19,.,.,TGTGCCAGTAGTATTGTTCACCGAGGGAATAGCAATCAGCCCCAGCATTTT,CASSIVHRGNSNQPQHF
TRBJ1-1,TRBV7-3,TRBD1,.,TGTGCCAGCAGCTCGCAGACAGGGCCTTACACTGAAGCTTTCTTT,CASSSQTGPYTEAFF
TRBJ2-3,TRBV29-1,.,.,TGCAGCGTTCCGCTCACAGATACGCAGTATTTT,CSVPLTDTQYF
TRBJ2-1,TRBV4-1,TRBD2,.,TGCGCCAGCAGCCAAGGGGAAGGACTAGCGGGAGGGCTGAATGAGCAGTTCTTC,CASSQGEGLAGGLNEQFF
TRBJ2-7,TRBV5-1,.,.,TGCGCCAGCAGCTTGGCCTGGGGGGCGAACACCTACGAGCAGTACTTC,CASSLAWGANTYEQYF
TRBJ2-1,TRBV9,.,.,TGTGCCAGCAGCCCGACAGGTTCCCCCTACAATGAGCAGTTCTTC,CASSPTGSPYNEQFF
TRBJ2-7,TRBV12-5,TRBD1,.,TGTGCTAGTGGTTTGGTACTAGGACAGGGTCCCTACGAGCAGTACTTC,CASGLVLGQGPYEQYF
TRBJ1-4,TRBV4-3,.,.,TGCGCCAGCAGCCAAGTCGACAGGCCACTGGAAAAACTGTTTTTT,CASSQVDRPLEKLFF
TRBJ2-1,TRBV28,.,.,TGTGCCAGCAGTGGTATAGCGGAAATCTCCTACAATGAGCAGTTCTTC,CASSGIAEISYNEQFF